The TCR beta chain under discussion was sequenced for a study of cytomegalovirus exposure and HLA in healthy donors (dated by TCRdb to 2016 to 2017). With regard to the full study: An earlier analysis of approximately 640 of the donors reported about 290 Gb of sequence data and some 100 million unique TCR beta sequences from approximately 180 million T cells. To predict cytomegalovirus infection status, the study combined high-throughput TCR immunosequencing, statistical association of individual TCRs with disease status, and machine learning. In the later analysis, no new phenotypic data were used to find candidate immune exposures; instead, reliance was placed on TCR beta sequences and their occurrence across donors. Donor age, sex, ethnicity and CMV serostatus were collected together with the repertoire data. Among the roughly 400 genotyped donors, around 79% belonged to the genetic ancestry cluster associated with self-reported Caucasian donors. A later genetic analysis took genome-wide SNP genotypes for about three fifths of the 666 donors and used that subset as a discovery cohort. An earlier analysis of approximately 580 of the donors used high-throughput TCR beta sequencing to judge whether each TCR beta V gene segment behaved as functional or pseudogenic. Besides the first cohort of about 730 subjects, a separate validation cohort made up of 120 different subjects was used. Across some 400 genotyped donors of the cohort, an average of about 220,000 unique TCR beta nucleotide sequences per donor were sequenced, and approximately 17% of those sequences were non-productive. The T cell repertoires of 666 subjects were profiled by immunosequencing and related to cytomegalovirus serostatus. A later analysis re-examined previously published TCR beta repertoires from several hundred donors and added high-resolution HLA genotyping to investigate patterns of TCR occurrence. The study was designed to test whether signatures of past pathogen exposure could be identified by cataloging public T cell receptors. Roughly 5 DR-DQ haplotypes were treated as single units for association and clustering because of strong linkage in the cohort. All discovery cohort repertoires had been generated on a single sequencing platform. Approximately 310 gigabases of sequencing data and roughly 90 million unique TCR sequences were included in an early release covering about 600 HLA-typed donors. HLA typing covered class I and class II loci at four-digit resolution. The number of donors typed differed by locus, with about 629-640 for A, B, C, DRB1 and DQB1, roughly 520 for DQA1, 600 to 610 for DPA1, and some 470 for DPB1.

In total, roughly 670 healthy bone marrow donors made up the cohort. At the time of sampling, every cohort member was nominally healthy, though immune exposures that went unrecorded were likely present. The donor tested CMV seronegative, placing the donor among the 350 or so seronegative members of the cohort. A peripheral blood sample was provided by each donor, and peripheral blood mononuclear cells were used for TCR beta sequencing. The Qiagen DNeasy Blood Extraction Kit was used to extract genomic DNA from the blood cell samples. The germline V gene encodes CDR1 SGHRS and CDR2 YFSETQ. Trimming costs V 4 bases and J 6 bases, and their ends lie 12 bases apart. There are 13 amino acids in the CDR3, from cysteine to phenylalanine inclusive. Only the CDR3 DNA is retained, 39 bases long and in frame from the first base. Concerning this clone itself: The antigen it recognizes is unknown. The sample holds no much larger clone one base away, and base qualities are not on file.

Library prep was done by the immunoSEQ multiplex PCR assay. For the multiplex PCR, a mixture combining 60 forward primers for TCR Vbeta segments and 13 reverse primers for TCR Jbeta segments was used. A multiplex PCR assay on genomic DNA amplified the CDR3 region of rearranged TCR beta genes. On the Illumina HiSeq System, the amplified TCR beta libraries were sequenced as 87-base-pair reads. Per the authors' processing: A later analysis counted approximately 74 million unique TCR beta chains across the roughly 700 repertoires, and around 9.9 million of these chains were shared by at least two donors. A nearest-neighbor algorithm error-corrected the raw reads and collapsed the reads into unique sequences, merging closely related sequences to remove PCR and sequencing errors. CDR3 sequences were aligned to IMGT reference sequences to assign V, D and J gene segments. For a sequence to be retained, a match of at least six nucleotides to both a V gene segment and a J gene segment was required. Rearrangements were classified as productive when the CDR3 lacked stop codons and remained in frame with V and J, and all other rearrangements were classified as non-productive. CDR3 was defined by IMGT convention, running from the second conserved V-encoded cysteine to the conserved J-encoded phenylalanine. The earlier analysis of some 580 of the donors excluded any sequence lacking an unambiguous match to a single V gene segment. In an earlier analysis of roughly 600 of the donors, a V segment was called functional when productive rearrangements were above 56.7%, and segregating when the standard deviation between donors exceeded 5%. To diagnose cytomegalovirus status from the catalog of TCR beta chain sequences, a statistical classification framework was built. A later analysis assigned V and J genes by comparing TCR nucleotide sequences with IMGT/GENE-DB human TR gene sequences. The TCRdist pipeline was used in a later analysis to assign CDR3 sequences and most-parsimonious VDJ recombination scenarios. In a later analysis, each TCR beta chain was defined by its CDR3 amino acid sequence together with its V-gene family, and reads without a unique V-gene family were excluded. To address suspected cross-contamination and a sequencing artifact, a later analysis removed 450 to 700 highly shared, low-generation-probability nucleotide sequences. In a later analysis, a clonal expansion index for each public chain was calculated from normalized within-repertoire ranks of inferred template counts. In a later analysis, generation probabilities were computed with a VDJ recombination model fitted to out-of-frame rearrangements, and the resulting probabilities were checked against IGoR. A later analysis scored TCR-TCR, TCR-HLA and TCR-CMV co-occurrence with hypergeometric tests, applying a repertoire-size bias correction to TCR pairs. A later analysis estimated false discovery rates by permuting HLA or CMV assignments 20 times. In a later analysis, co-occurring TCRs were grouped using DBSCAN, with TCRdist sequence similarity added in when clustering inside HLA-allele-positive subsets. For co-occurrence clustering, repertoires with fewer than 30,000 or more than 120,000 public chains were excluded, along with a handful of repertoires with anomalous nucleotide sharing. The clones in this table, taken by TCRdb from immuneACCESS, are in-frame only. Not every clone is retained; where verified, under half of the shortfall comes from an unresolved V gene, and the cause of the rest is unknown. D and trimming were read from the DNA, whereas the V and J calls and clone size are those reported in that table. The sample table holds about 240,000 clones, of which around 83% were seen once. Of the sample, about 0.25% falls within the top ten clones.

What the research found in general, with its limitations: Presence/absence analyses assumed roughly uniform sequencing depth across donors, an assumption that may not hold. In a later analysis, TCR association rates were found to vary across HLA loci, with the most associated TCRs seen for DRB1 alleles and the fewest for HLA-C alleles. A later analysis found that most CMV-associated TCR beta chains appeared HLA-restricted, with HLA associations seemingly driven largely by CMV exposure. A few of the identified cytomegalovirus-associated TCR beta chains were confirmed in vitro to be specific for cytomegalovirus antigens. While some public TCRs were present in many individuals, most TCR sequences turned up only very rarely across donors. Because the 87-base-pair reads could not distinguish some IMGT-functional V segments, including TRBV6-2 and TRBV6-3, those segments were excluded. Because some donors lacked HLA typing at each locus, the association tests relied only on the typed subset. Immune exposure information for the cohort was limited to CMV serostatus. In an earlier analysis of some 550 of the donors, most TCR beta V segments were observed in productive rearrangements about 87% or about 30% of the time, broadly matching IMGT annotations. Cytomegalovirus status was reported to be diagnosed by the classifier with high specificity and sensitivity in both the original and validation cohorts. A further reported finding was that TCR beta sequences accurately predicted the HLA-A and HLA-B alleles for most subjects in the first cohort. In a later genetic analysis, a missense DCLRE1C variant was associated with V-gene and J-gene trimming of TCR beta chains, and the association was replicated in an independent cohort. At a false discovery rate of 0.05, a later analysis linked around 15,000 TCR beta sequences to specific HLA alleles. The cohort was sequenced for TCR beta chains only, and without alpha or paired-chain data the features that could be detected were limited. Compared with equally common non-associated chains, HLA-associated TCR beta chains in a later analysis were more clonally expanded and had lower generation probabilities. The sequencing pipeline was judged likely to have produced a cluster of highly shared sequence variants as a technical artifact. Compared with the 666-donor mean, donors in an Asian-associated ancestry cluster had fewer N-insertions in productive TCRs, according to a later genetic analysis. Over 15 rarely observed V segments, including chromosome 9 orphons, were excluded from the earlier analysis of approximately 500 of the donors because counts were too low. Linkage disequilibrium might explain the correlated functional status among segregating V segments, but an unknown experimental factor could not be ruled out. A total of 150 to 200 TCR beta chains were listed by the study as associated with cytomegalovirus. Assigning TCR associations to individual alleles was difficult when HLA alleles, especially DR and DQ, strongly co-occurred. According to the authors, the approach could potentially be generalized to other disease states and immunological phenotypes. In a later analysis, several top co-occurrence clusters were reported to appear linked to parvovirus B19, influenza, CMV and Epstein-Barr virus.

The clonotype was recovered from a girl aged 2 to 10 in good health and CMV-seronegative. Sequenced: PBMCs. This chain is built from TRBV5-1 and TRBJ2-3; the D gene is perhaps TRBD2, on 6 matching bases. This receptor carries the CDR3 CASSPGVPDTQYF. The nucleotide sequence is given as TGCGCCAGCAGCCCGGGAGTACCGGATACGCAGTATTTT.